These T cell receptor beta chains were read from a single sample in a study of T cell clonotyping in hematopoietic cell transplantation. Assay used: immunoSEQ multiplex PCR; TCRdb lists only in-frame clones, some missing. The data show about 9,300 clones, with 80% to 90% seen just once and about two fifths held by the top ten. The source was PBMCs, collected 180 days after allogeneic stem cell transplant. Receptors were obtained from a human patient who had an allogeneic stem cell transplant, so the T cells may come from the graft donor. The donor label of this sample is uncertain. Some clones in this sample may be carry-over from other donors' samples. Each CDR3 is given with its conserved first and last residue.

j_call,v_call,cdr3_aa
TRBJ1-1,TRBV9,CASSQMPGVNTEAFF
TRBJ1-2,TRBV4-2,CASSQGSREVYGYTF
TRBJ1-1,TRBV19,CASSIAGIRWTEAFF
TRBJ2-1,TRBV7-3,CASSLMRQGKGNEQFF
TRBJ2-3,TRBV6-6,CASKSRATDTQYF
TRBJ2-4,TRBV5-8,CASSLSALNIQYF
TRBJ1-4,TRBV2,CASSGSFEKLFF
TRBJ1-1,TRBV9,CASSVVPGNTEAFF
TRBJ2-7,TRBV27,CASSLGTGGHEQYF
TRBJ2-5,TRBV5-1,CASSARGAETQYF
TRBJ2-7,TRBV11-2,CASSALLDRSHQAYEQYF
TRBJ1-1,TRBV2,CLSQGGLNTEAFF
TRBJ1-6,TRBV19,CASTIPGEGLYNSPLHF
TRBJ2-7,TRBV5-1,CASSLAGAGYEQYF
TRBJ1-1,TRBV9,CASSAPGSNTEAFF
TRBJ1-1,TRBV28,CASSWQGEAFF